What follows describes a single T cell receptor beta chain. The antigen is not known. The data were obtained in a study of shared clonotypes between healthy human individuals. Across the study: CD8 memory received one plate per donor, CD8 naive two, CD4 memory three and CD4 naive three.

Whole-study results and caveats: The study's rarefaction showed incomplete sorted-subset sequencing despite large depth.

The protocol was immunoSEQ multiplex PCR, while the TCRdb copy is restricted to in-frame clones and leaves out a portion. Among approximately 720,000 clones listed, around 72% were seen once. The CDR3 has 15 amino acids. Trimming removed 6 bases at V and 0 bases at J, with 14 bases between. Germline V gene sequence: CDR1 MNHEY, CDR2 SMNVEV (reference sequence). This TCR derives from a woman in her twenties or thirties in good health. Sequenced sample: memory CD4+ T cells sorted from blood. Subset denoted: CD45RA-negative fraction. The chain recombines TRBV27 with TRBJ1-1; a weak D match, TRBD1 (5 bases). In DNA form, the CDR3 reads TGTGCCAGCAGGCCGCTCGGGACGGTGAACACTGAAGCTTTCTTT. Protein product: CASRPLGTVNTEAFF.